This paragraph reports one TCR beta chain. The source of the sample is a study of technical replicates of blood from a handful of donors. The CDR3 is 14 residues long. CDR1 is GTSNPN, CDR2 SVGIG, per germline (reference sequence). The V gene lost 0 bases and the J gene lost 0 bases, with 5 bases spanning the gap. Here immunoSEQ multiplex PCR was the method, and the copy in TCRdb shows in-frame clones only, minus some. The top ten hold 0.36% of the sample, which has some 94,000 clones, almost 97% seen once. The V gene is TRBV30, the J gene TRBJ1-4; D gene ambiguous. Input material: T cells isolated from PBMCs. This clonotype was sampled from a human donor in good health. CDR3 sequence reads: CAWSVQTTNEKLFF. CDR3 sequence (DNA): TGTGCCTGGAGTGTACAGACAACTAATGAAAAACTGTTTTTT.